Listed below are T cell receptor beta chains from one sample, sequenced in a study of lymphopenia after photon versus proton radiotherapy. Clones were read by immunoSEQ multiplex PCR, and TCRdb kept only the in-frame ones, dropping some. This sample has approximately 9,100 clones, with 80% to 90% found just once. The sample here was peripheral blood, taken from a patient treated with photon-based radiotherapy. These receptors were collected from a man older than 75 with cholangiocarcinoma. Both conserved end residues are part of each CDR3. The D gene is left open where the match is weak.

v_gene: TRBV2
d_gene: .
j_gene: TRBJ2-2
CDR3aa: CASSEGLHTGELFF
CDR3nt: TGTGCCAGCAGTGAAGGTCTGCACACCGGGGAGCTGTTTTTT

v_gene: TRBV11-1
d_gene: .
j_gene: TRBJ1-3
CDR3aa: CASSHRDGNTIYF
CDR3nt: TGTGCCAGCAGCCACCGTGACGGAAACACCATATATTTT

v_gene: TRBV28
d_gene: .
j_gene: TRBJ1-2
CDR3aa: CASSLSDYGYTF
CDR3nt: TGTGCCAGCAGTTTAAGTGACTATGGCTACACCTTC

v_gene: TRBV28
d_gene: TRBD1
j_gene: TRBJ2-7
CDR3aa: CASSFLGQVSSYEQYF
CDR3nt: TGTGCCAGCAGCTTCCTTGGACAGGTTAGCTCCTACGAGCAGTACTTC

v_gene: TRBV10-1
d_gene: .
j_gene: TRBJ2-2
CDR3aa: CASSGRGTGELFF
CDR3nt: TGCGCCAGCAGTGGAAGGGGCACCGGGGAGCTGTTTTTT

v_gene: TRBV6-1
d_gene: .
j_gene: TRBJ1-3
CDR3aa: CASSRSGAPGNTIYF
CDR3nt: TGTGCCAGCAGTCGTTCGGGGGCACCCGGAAACACCATATATTTT

v_gene: TRBV30
d_gene: .
j_gene: TRBJ2-6
CDR3aa: CAWYGGRYNNRANVLTF
CDR3nt: TGTGCCTGGTACGGCGGGCGTTATAACAATCGGGCCAACGTCCTGACTTTC

v_gene: TRBV9
d_gene: TRBD1
j_gene: TRBJ2-7
CDR3aa: CASSVGGTGIYEQYF
CDR3nt: TGTGCCAGCAGCGTAGGTGGGACAGGCATCTACGAGCAGTACTTC

v_gene: TRBV30
d_gene: .
j_gene: TRBJ2-7
CDR3aa: CAWSVLGTGLPYF
CDR3nt: TGTGCCTGGAGTGTACTGGGGACGGGGCTCCCGTACTTC

v_gene: TRBV28
d_gene: .
j_gene: TRBJ1-1
CDR3aa: CASVTPGNTEAFF
CDR3nt: TGTGCCAGCGTGACACCGGGAAACACTGAAGCTTTCTTT

v_gene: TRBV2
d_gene: .
j_gene: TRBJ2-3
CDR3aa: CASSVGGTDTQYF
CDR3nt: TGTGCCAGCAGTGTTGGGGGGACAGATACGCAGTATTTT

v_gene: TRBV5-4
d_gene: TRBD1
j_gene: TRBJ2-1
CDR3aa: CASSSGQGFYNEQFF
CDR3nt: TGTGCCAGCAGCTCCGGACAGGGCTTCTACAATGAGCAGTTCTTC

v_gene: TRBV28
d_gene: TRBD1
j_gene: TRBJ1-5
CDR3aa: CASSSGQGFAQPQHF
CDR3nt: TGTGCCAGCAGTTCTGGACAGGGGTTTGCTCAGCCCCAGCATTTT

v_gene: TRBV2
d_gene: .
j_gene: TRBJ2-5
CDR3aa: CAMGDQETQYF
CDR3nt: TGTGCCATGGGAGACCAAGAGACCCAGTACTTC

v_gene: TRBV30
d_gene: .
j_gene: TRBJ2-1
CDR3aa: CAWSPRGYEQFF
CDR3nt: TGTGCCTGGAGCCCAAGGGGCTATGAGCAGTTCTTC